The 5 T cell receptor beta chains below were found in one sample sequenced in a study of CD8 T cells in Susac syndrome. Random hexamers were used to reverse transcribe an amount of roughly 0.45 to 1 ug RNA. One entry per CDR3 protein results from TCRdb running MiXCR on the immunoSEQ multiplex PCR reads. The profile shows around 59,000 distinct CDR3 sequences, approximately 90% of them singletons. Material: CD8+ T cells from PBMCs. The receptors were gathered from a human donor in good health.

This chain uses TRBV7-9 with TRBJ1-4; no clear D gene. The CDR3 has 17 amino acids. Trimming pared 4 bases from V and 0 bases from J, leaving 15 bases between. The germline V gene encodes CDR1 SEHNR and CDR2 FQNEAQ (reference sequence). The CDR3 reads CASSSTAILATNEKLFF. The CDR3 DNA reads as TGTGCCAGCAGCTCTACAGCGATCCTTGCAACTAATGAAAAACTGTTTTTT.

The V call is TRBV7-3, the J call TRBJ1-1, with a weak D call TRBD1 (6 bases). CDR1 is SGHTA, CDR2 FQGTGA, per germline. Between the trimmed V and J ends, which lost 5 bases and 4 bases, there was a span of 14 bases. The CDR3 consists of 14 residues. CDR3 coding DNA: TGTGCCAGCAGCCTACAGGGCGTGGTCACTGAAGCTTTCTTT. Protein sequence: CASSLQGVVTEAFF. The entire variable domain, with the rest obtained from reference TRBV7-3 and TRBJ1-1, is as follows: GAGVSQTPSNKVTEKGKYVELRCDPISGHTALYWYRQSLGQGPEFLIYFQGTGAADDSGLPNDRFFAVRPEGSVSTLKIQRTERGDSAVYLCASSLQGVVTEAFFGQGTRLTVV.

This sequence joins TRBV7-3 and TRBJ2-7; TRBD2 matches 11 bases. The CDR3 extends over 15 amino acids. The V segment lost 5 bases and the J segment 7 bases; nucleotides outside the gene matches: 10. Germline loops: CDR1 SGHTA, CDR2 FQGTGA. The CDR3 DNA sequence: TGTGCCAGCAGCCCAACTAGCGGGGGCTTGGGTGAGCAGTACTTC. The encoded protein is CASSPTSGGLGEQYF.

This sequence joins TRBV5-4 and TRBJ2-2; TRBD1 is a possible D gene (6 bases). The V gene's germline CDR1 is SGHNT and CDR2 YYREEE (reference sequence). V was clipped by 3 bases and J by 0 bases, with 21 bases between them. There are 19 residues in the CDR3. The CDR3 region has the DNA TGTGCCAGCAGCTGGGGTAGGGATCAGGGGCGGCCGAACACCGGGGAGCTGTTTTTT. Encoded protein: CASSWGRDQGRPNTGELFF. The complete variable domain, with remaining parts taken from reference TRBV5-4 and TRBJ2-2, reads ETGVTQSPTHLIKTRGQQVTLRCSSQSGHNTVSWYQQALGQGPQFIFQYYREEENGRGNFPPRFSGLQFPNYSSELNVNALELDDSALYLCASSWGRDQGRPNTGELFFGEGSRLTVL.

This sequence joins TRBV5-5 and TRBJ1-1; D is undetermined. CDR3 length: 16 residues. Germline V CDR1 and CDR2: SGHKS, YYEKEE (reference sequence). V lost 3 bases to trimming and J lost 6 bases, with 21 bases between them. CDR3 sequence: CASSSPSEGPWAEAFF. The CDR3 bases are TGTGCCAGCAGCTCCCCTAGCGAGGGCCCCTGGGCTGAAGCTTTCTTT.